This T cell receptor (beta chain) was identified in a study of molecular identifiers for immune sequencing clone quantification. Study results and limitations: Should identical TCR molecules share a barcode, the sizes of highly expanded clones could be underestimated.

The V end lost 4 bases, the J end lost 7 bases, and 7 bases lay between the germline ends. CDR3 length: 12 residues. Many counts were recorded for this clonotype. Its antigen is undetermined. TCRdb re-analysed the PCR reads in MiXCR, keeping a single row per CDR3 protein. Of approximately 500,000 distinct CDR3 sequences in the sample, 20% to 25% were seen once. Sample: naive CD8+ T cells from blood, with Jurkat cell RNA spiked in. Subset specified: FACS-sorted CD8+CD4-CCR7+CD45RA+ naive T cells. This chain uses TRBV12-3 or TRBV12-4 with TRBJ2-2; no firm D call. This TCR derives from a human donor in good health. Some libraries in this study had Jurkat cell RNA spiked in. CDR3 amino acids: CASSSSVGELFF. The CDR3 region has the DNA TGTGCCAGCAGTTCCTCTGTCGGGGAGCTGTTTTTT.